Shown below are 18 T cell receptor beta chains from a single sample sequenced in a study of shared clonotypes between healthy human individuals (TCRdb year 2020). Preparation of the library involved the immunoSEQ multiplex PCR assay. TCRdb retrieved this table from immuneACCESS and kept in-frame rearrangements only. Not all clones are present; in checked studies, unresolved V genes account for under half, and no reason is known for the remainder. Within this sample are about 320,000 clones, with 80% to 90% of them counted one time only. The ten most abundant clones make up around 16% of the sample. Sequenced material: memory CD8+ T cells sorted from blood. Interpreted using the paper, the cell subset or site label stands for: CD45RO+ cells pooled with CCR7-negative TemRA cells. Every receptor here comes from a man between 18 and 35 years old in good health.

Here the CDR3 DNA reads TGTGCCAGCAGCTCCATTCAGATCTATGATGGCTACACCTTC. The encoded protein is CASSSIQIYDGYTF. The chain carries TRBV7-9 and TRBJ1-2; D not resolved. Germline V gives CDR1 SEHNR, CDR2 FQNEAQ (reference sequence). V shed 4 bases and J shed 6 bases, with 15 bases lying between them. CDR3 length: 14 residues.

The chain employs TRBV9 and TRBJ2-3; D remains unclear. The CDR3 has 14 amino acids. The germline V gene encodes CDR1 SGDLS and CDR2 YYNGEE. Trimming left V 0 bases short and J 1 base short, with 6 bases between. The CDR3: CASSVGQGTDTQYF. In DNA form, the CDR3 reads TGTGCCAGCAGCGTAGGCCAGGGCACAGATACGCAGTATTTT.

The chain combines TRBV2 with TRBJ1-5; no definite D call. The CDR3 is made up of 14 amino acids. Germline V gene sequence: CDR1 SNHLY, CDR2 FYNNEI. The V gene lost 4 bases and the J gene lost 2 bases, with 9 bases spanning the gap. CDR3 protein: CASSVVGGNQPQHF. CDR3 sequence (DNA): TGTGCCAGCAGTGTGGTGGGCGGCAATCAGCCCCAGCATTTT.

This clone has at least ten counts. The V gene is TRBV19, the J gene TRBJ2-5; D assignment may be TRBD1 or TRBD2 (5 bases each). The CDR3 extends over 13 amino acids. Trimming shortened V by 3 bases and J by 7 bases, and 12 bases separated the two germline ends. Germline values: CDR1 LNHDA, CDR2 SQIVND (reference sequence). CDR3: CASSMFRDGTQYF. The CDR3 DNA follows: TGTGCCAGTAGTATGTTCAGGGACGGGACCCAGTACTTC.

This rearrangement joins TRBV6-4 to TRBJ1-5; D ambiguous. The V end lost 5 bases, the J end lost 5 bases, and 13 bases lay between the germline ends. Germline V gene sequence: CDR1 MRHNA, CDR2 SNTAGT. The CDR3 is 14 residues long. The DNA for the CDR3 is TGTGCCAGCAGTTACCCAGGAACCGATCAGCCCCAGCATTTT. Protein product: CASSYPGTDQPQHF.

The rearrangement uses TRBV6-1 and TRBJ2-6, with a possible D match to TRBD2 (6 bases). Trimming took 2 bases from V and 3 from J, leaving 14 bases between them. The CDR3 length is 17 residues. Germline CDR1 is MNHNS and CDR2 is SASEGT. CDR3 sequence (DNA): TGTGCCAGCAGTGAACGGGACTTCCTAGATGGGGCCAACGTCCTGACTTTC. The encoded protein is CASSERDFLDGANVLTF.

This chain connects TRBV19 to TRBJ2-3; D perhaps matches TRBD2 (6 bases). The length of the CDR3 is 13 residues. In germline, CDR1 is LNHDA, CDR2 SQIVND (reference sequence). V dropped 5 bases and J dropped 4 bases, with 10 bases sitting between them. For the CDR3, the DNA is TGTGCCAGTAGTCCGGGGGTTCCAGATACGCAGTATTTT. Its protein product is CASSPGVPDTQYF.

Here the CDR3 DNA reads TGTGCCAGCAGTGATACAGGGTGGGGCACTGAAGCTTTCTTT. It yields the protein CASSDTGWGTEAFF. The genes are TRBV6-1 and TRBJ1-1, with D possibly matching TRBD1 (6 bases). This CDR3 is 14 amino acids long. CDR1 and CDR2 (germline): MNHNS, SASEGT. Trimming pared 3 bases from V and 4 bases from J, leaving 12 bases between.

This clone was observed a handful of times. The chain joins TRBV30 to TRBJ1-1; D call uncertain. The CDR3 runs to 15 residues. Trimming cost V 1 base and J 4 bases, with 16 bases left between them. Germline-derived CDR1 and CDR2 are GTSNPN and SVGIG (reference sequence). CDR3 amino acids: CAWSAGVVEFTEAFF. The CDR3 nucleotides are TGTGCCTGGAGTGCCGGGGTTGTTGAGTTCACTGAAGCTTTCTTT.

CDR3 protein: CASSVEMADTQYF. The CDR3 DNA follows: TGTGCCAGCAGCGTAGAAATGGCTGATACGCAGTATTTT. This rearrangement joins TRBV9 to TRBJ2-3; D is uncertain. The length of the CDR3 is 13 residues. The germline V gene encodes CDR1 SGDLS and CDR2 YYNGEE. Trimming shortened V by 0 bases and J by 6 bases, and 8 bases separated the two germline ends. The complete variable domain, with remaining parts taken from reference TRBV9 and TRBJ2-3, reads DSGVTQTPKHLITATGQRVTLRCSPRSGDLSVYWYQQSLDQGLQFLIQYYNGEERAKGNILERFSAQQFPDLHSELNLSSLELGDSALYFCASSVEMADTQYFGPGTRLTVL.

This clone was counted once. The chain joins TRBV2 to TRBJ2-7, with D perhaps matching TRBD1 (5 bases). The CDR3 runs to 14 residues. Germline CDR1 is SNHLY and CDR2 is FYNNEI. V was shortened by 7 bases and J by 1 base, with 14 bases between the two germline ends. The CDR3 protein is CASKRGLRSYEQYF. The CDR3 DNA reads as TGTGCCAGCAAAAGGGGATTGCGGTCCTACGAGCAGTACTTC.

The chain carries TRBV29-1 and TRBJ2-1; 7 bases match TRBD2. Germline CDR1 and CDR2: SQVTM and ANQGSEA. Trimming took 4 bases from V and 1 from J; bases not matched to a gene: 4. The CDR3 runs to 14 residues. The CDR3 DNA follows: TGCAGCGTTGCGGCTAGCGGTTCCTACAATGAGCAGTTCTTC. Translating gives CSVAASGSYNEQFF.

V gene TRBV13 combines with J gene TRBJ2-5; 9 bases match TRBD2. V dropped 0 bases and J dropped 1; count of bases not matched to a gene: 3. This CDR3 contains 16 residues. The germline V gene encodes CDR1 PRHDT and CDR2 FYEKMQ (reference sequence). The CDR3 protein is CASSLGLAGTQETQYF. The CDR3 DNA is TGTGCCAGCAGCTTAGGCCTAGCGGGGACCCAAGAGACCCAGTACTTC.

V usage is TRBV28 and J usage is TRBJ1-5; D gene ambiguous. The germline gives CDR1 MDHEN, CDR2 SYDVKM. Trimming removed 8 bases from V and 9 bases from J, with 8 bases in between. The CDR3 has 10 amino acids. The CDR3 is CASGWGPQHF. The CDR3 DNA is TGTGCCAGCGGATGGGGGCCCCAGCATTTT.

To note about this clone: The germline gene is not matched at one end of the junction; a read error may be the cause. The gene calls are TRBV7-7 and TRBJ1-1; D is unclear. From germline, CDR1 is SSHAT and CDR2 FNYEAQ (reference sequence). This CDR3 comprises 13 residues. Written as DNA, the CDR3 is TGTGCTAGCAGCTTTAGATTGAACACTGAAGCTTTCTTT. Residues: CASSFRLNTEAFF.

This clone was detected once. The chain couples TRBV29-1 to TRBJ2-2; 8 positions agree with TRBD1. CDR1 SQVTM and CDR2 ANQGSEA come from the germline V gene. V lost 3 bases to trimming and J lost 7 bases; unmatched junction nucleotides: 10. The CDR3 has 15 amino acids. For the CDR3, the DNA is TGCAGCGTTGAGGACGGACAGGGTGGTTTCGGGGAGCTGTTTTTT. This encodes CSVEDGQGGFGELFF.

The chain employs TRBV25-1 and TRBJ1-6; a weak D match, TRBD1 (6 bases). Germline loops: CDR1 MGHDK, CDR2 SYGVNS. V was clipped by 4 bases and J by 11 bases, with 15 bases between them. CDR3 length equals 14 residues. This CDR3 reads CASSASTGYAPLHF. The CDR3 DNA is TGTGCCAGCAGTGCCAGCACAGGGTACGCACCCCTCCACTTT.

The rearrangement joins TRBV2 to TRBJ1-4, with D possibly TRBD1 on 5 matching bases. Looked up from germline, CDR1 is SNHLY and CDR2 is FYNNEI. The CDR3 spans 14 residues. The germline V and J ends were trimmed by 6 bases and 8 bases, with 16 bases remaining between them. CDR3 in amino acids: CASSTTGDGEKLFF. The CDR3, as DNA: TGTGCCAGCAGCACCACAGGAGACGGGGAAAAACTGTTTTTT.